The 6 T cell receptor beta chains below all came from one sample that was sequenced in a study of regulatory T cells in long-lasting Graves disease. Time point: persistent/refractory GD, antithyroid drugs over 5 years with positive TRAb. PBMCs were the source of the RNA used for TCR sequencing. CDR3 regions were amplified by Arm-PCR using iRepertoire HTBI primers to build TCR beta libraries. TCRdb reprocessed the multiplex PCR reads with MiXCR, giving one entry per CDR3 protein. The sample shows fewer than 450,000 distinct CDR3 sequences, roughly 20% of them seen only once. The specimen comprised peripheral blood mononuclear cells (PBMCs), sampled when the disease was refractory, from a patient treated with antithyroid drugs. The receptor set was obtained from a female donor with Graves disease.

This clonotype came up many times. V gene TRBV30 combines with J gene TRBJ1-2; D unclear. The CDR3 is 12 amino acids. Germline V gives CDR1 GTSNPN, CDR2 SVGIG (reference sequence). V was pared by 1 base and J by 3 bases, with 6 bases between. The CDR3 reads CAWSDRDYGYTF. The CDR3 DNA sequence: TGTGCCTGGAGTGATAGGGACTATGGCTACACCTTC.

The V and J genes are TRBV7-2 and TRBJ2-7; possibly TRBD1 for D (6 bases). V was shortened by 5 bases and J by 1 base, with 21 bases between the two germline ends. This CDR3 is built from 17 residues. Germline lookup yields CDR1 SGHTA and CDR2 FQGNSA. The CDR3: CASSPRVSGQTSYEQYF. In DNA form, the CDR3 reads TGTGCCAGCAGCCCCCGTGTTTCCGGACAGACATCCTACGAGCAGTACTTC.

This clonotype was counted at least ten times. J is TRBJ1-1 and V is TRBV20-1, with a tentative D call TRBD1 (5 bases). V was pared by 1 base and J by 3 bases, with 6 bases between. This CDR3 spans 12 amino acids. Germline assignment: CDR1 DFQATT and CDR2 SNEGSKA (reference sequence). The CDR3 here is CSARVGDTEAFF. CDR3 in DNA: TGCAGTGCTAGAGTAGGGGACACTGAAGCTTTCTTT.

The chain employs TRBV6-2 or TRBV6-3 and TRBJ1-2; D is undetermined. This CDR3 contains 12 residues. With 5 bases removed from V and 14 bases from J, the gap between germline ends came to 18 bases. Germline assignment: CDR1 MNHEY and CDR2 SVGEGT. In DNA form, the CDR3 reads TGTGCCAGCAGTATAGGGCCCGGATGGGAGACCTTC. Its protein product is CASSIGPGWETF.

This clonotype was seen a few times. The chain carries TRBV6-5 and TRBJ2-2; D is perhaps TRBD2 (6 bases). Germline-derived CDR1 and CDR2 are MNHEY and SVGAGI. V was shortened by 0 bases and J by 5 bases, with 10 bases between the two germline ends. CDR3 size: 15 residues. The CDR3 reads CASSYSWGETGELFF. CDR3 DNA: TGTGCCAGCAGTTACTCGTGGGGGGAGACCGGGGAGCTGTTTTTT.

This clonotype was counted between two and nine times. Being one base from a much bigger clone, this may be a read error. J is TRBJ1-5 and V is TRBV12-3 or TRBV12-4; 8 nucleotides line up with TRBD1. This CDR3 has 14 amino acids. The CDR3 loop is CTSSPTGGNQPQHF. The CDR3 region has the DNA TGTACCAGCAGTCCGACAGGGGGCAATCAGCCCCAGCATTTT.